This entry features one T cell receptor beta chain sequence. The antigen remains unidentified. Researchers ran the PCR with 60 Vbeta and 13 Jbeta primers. Sequenced by immunoSEQ multiplex PCR; TCRdb stores in-frame clones only, minus some. The sample yields more than 95,000 clones, roughly 78% seen once. This CDR3 is 12 amino acids long. Trimming shortened V by 7 bases and J by 1 base, and 5 bases separated the two germline ends. The germline gives CDR1 MNHEY, CDR2 SVGAGI. At the time of sampling, donors were nominally healthy, though unrecorded immune exposures were likely. This sample was taken from a study of cytomegalovirus exposure and HLA in healthy donors. General study findings and limits: When analyzed later, a missense DCLRE1C variant was found to be linked to TCR beta V- and J-gene trimming. Follow-up analysis seemed to connect common viral pathogens with several of the most significant clusters identified.

The rearrangement links TRBV6-5 to TRBJ2-1; maybe TRBD1 (5 bases). What was sequenced was PBMCs. This TCR was recovered from a young man in good health and CMV-seropositive. As DNA, the CDR3 is TGTGCCAGCAAGGGGTCCTACAATGAGCAGTTCTTC. Translated: CASKGSYNEQFF.